The next 20 T cell receptor beta chains were all read from a single sample in a study of blood T cell repertoires in COVID-19. This table comes from immunoSEQ multiplex PCR, and its TCRdb copy is limited to in-frame clones, with some not included. Altogether 45,000 to 65,000 clones are present, approximately 81% being singletons, with the ten largest covering roughly 13%. The sample consisted of peripheral blood. Receptor source: a woman of 80 years or more with acute or convalescent COVID-19.

The gene calls are TRBV5-1 and TRBJ2-7, with 10 bases matching TRBD1. From germline, CDR1 is SGHRS and CDR2 YFSETQ. This CDR3 is 14 amino acids long. V was pared by 4 bases and J by 5 bases, with 6 bases of the junction left unmatched. The CDR3 DNA is TGCGCCAGCAGCGTCGACAGGGGGCGCCACGAGCAGTACTTC. Protein: CASSVDRGRHEQYF.

This clone has more than one count but fewer than ten. The chain joins TRBV24-1 to TRBJ1-1, with D possibly matching TRBD1 (6 bases). The ends were cut back, 1 base at V and 5 bases at J, with 13 bases in the middle. Germline loops: CDR1 KGHDR, CDR2 SFDVKD. This CDR3 has 15 amino acids. CDR3 in DNA: TGTGCCACCAGTGATTTCTCCAGGGGTGGAACTGAAGCTTTCTTT. This codes for CATSDFSRGGTEAFF.

The chain is built from TRBV5-1 and TRBJ2-7, with D tentatively TRBD2 (5 bases). The length of the CDR3 is 15 residues. Trimming stripped 5 bases from V and 5 bases from J, with 20 bases between. The germline CDR1 and CDR2 sequences are SGHRS and YFSETQ. The CDR3: CASRREGATRDEQYF. The DNA for the CDR3 is TGCGCCAGCAGGCGTGAGGGAGCAACGAGGGACGAGCAGTACTTC. Based on the CDR3 plus reference TRBV5-1 and TRBJ2-7, the full variable domain is KAGVTQTPRYLIKTRGQQVTLSCSPISGHRSVSWYQQTPGQGLQFLFEYFSETQRNKGNFPGRFSGRQFSNSRSEMNVSTLELGDSALYLCASRREGATRDEQYFGPGTRLTVT.

This rearrangement joins TRBV5-1 to TRBJ2-5; D not certain. Trimming cost V 0 bases and J 2 bases, with 8 bases left between them. The CDR3 has 14 amino acids. The germline gives CDR1 SGHRS, CDR2 YFSETQ. The CDR3 region has the DNA TGCGCCAGCAGCTTGGCCGGCAGGCAAGAGACCCAGTACTTC. Amino acid sequence: CASSLAGRQETQYF.

The V and J genes are TRBV5-1 and TRBJ1-3; no reliable D call. Trimming pared 0 bases from V and 1 base from J, leaving 5 bases between. The length of the CDR3 is 14 residues. Germline V gene sequence: CDR1 SGHRS, CDR2 YFSETQ. The CDR3 DNA is TGCGCCAGCAGCTTGGCCCCATCTGGAAACACCATATATTTT. Translation: CASSLAPSGNTIYF.

This rearrangement joins TRBV6-1 to TRBJ1-1; tentatively, D is TRBD1 (5 bases). Germline values: CDR1 MNHNS, CDR2 SASEGT. V dropped 6 bases and J dropped 1 base, with 9 bases sitting between them. The CDR3 contains 13 residues. CDR3: CASRATANTEAFF. The CDR3 DNA reads as TGTGCCAGCAGGGCGACAGCGAACACTGAAGCTTTCTTT.

The count of this clone is one. J is TRBJ1-1 and V is TRBV7-9, with 8 bases fitting TRBD1. Germline CDR1 is SEHNR and CDR2 is FQNEAQ (reference sequence). This CDR3 is 15 amino acids long. With V trimmed by 5 bases and J by 0 bases, 5 bases remained unmatched. The chain's CDR3 is CASSPRGQVNTEAFF. CDR3 nucleotides: TGTGCCAGCAGCCCCAGGGGACAGGTGAACACTGAAGCTTTCTTT.

This chain uses TRBV27 with TRBJ1-6; D perhaps matches TRBD1 (5 bases). The germline V gene has CDR1 MNHEY and CDR2 SMNVEV (reference sequence). V dropped 5 bases and J dropped 6 bases, with 17 bases sitting between them. This CDR3 region has 16 residues. CDR3 in DNA: TGTGCCAGCAGTCGAGACGAAGGGGTTTTTAATTCACCCCTCCACTTT. It specifies CASSRDEGVFNSPLHF.

This clone was recorded at least ten times. The V call is TRBV7-2, the J call TRBJ2-7, with a possible D match to TRBD2 (5 bases). The germline gives CDR1 SGHTA, CDR2 FQGNSA. V gave up 7 bases and J gave up 2 bases, with 12 bases separating them. The CDR3 spans 13 residues. The CDR3 spells CASKRLTTYEQYF. CDR3 DNA sequence: TGTGCCAGCAAAAGACTAACTACCTACGAGCAGTACTTC.

DNA of the CDR3: TGTGCCAGCAGCCAAGATCTGAACAGCGGGAAGTTCTTC. It specifies CASSQDLNSGKFF. The chain joins TRBV3-1 (or the pseudogene TRBV3-2) to TRBJ2-1, with 7 nucleotides matching TRBD2. CDR3 length: 13 residues. Unmatched junction bases numbered 7, after V lost 0 bases and J lost 14 bases. CDR1 is LGHDT and CDR2 is YNNKEL in the germline V gene (reference sequence).

V usage is TRBV5-1 and J usage is TRBJ2-5, with TRBD2 identical over 7 bases. Germline loops: CDR1 SGHRS, CDR2 YFSETQ. This CDR3 has 15 amino acids. V lost 1 base to trimming and J lost 1 base; unmatched junction nucleotides: 4. The CDR3 coding sequence is TGCGCCAGCAGCTTGTTAACGGGGGGCCAAGAGACCCAGTACTTC. Protein product: CASSLLTGGQETQYF. Looking up the rest from reference TRBV5-1 and TRBJ2-5 gives the full variable domain: KAGVTQTPRYLIKTRGQQVTLSCSPISGHRSVSWYQQTPGQGLQFLFEYFSETQRNKGNFPGRFSGRQFSNSRSEMNVSTLELGDSALYLCASSLLTGGQETQYFGPGTRLLVL.

The chain is built from TRBV5-1 and TRBJ1-2, with TRBD1 matching over 7 bases. The V segment lost 0 bases and the J segment 10 bases; nucleotides outside the gene matches: 3. Germline CDR1 is SGHRS and CDR2 is YFSETQ. The CDR3 is 12 amino acids. The CDR3 DNA sequence: TGCGCCAGCAGCTTGGTAACAGGGGACTACACCTTC. As protein: CASSLVTGDYTF.

This clone was observed a single time. The chain combines TRBV19 with TRBJ2-4, with D possibly TRBD2 on 7 matching bases. This CDR3 has 19 amino acids. The V gene lost 2 bases and the J gene lost 1 base, with 21 bases spanning the gap. CDR1 is LNHDA and CDR2 is SQIVND in the germline V gene (reference sequence). DNA for the CDR3: TGTGCCAGTAGTATATCGGGGGGCACCTCTACCGGGGCCAAAAACATTCAGTACTTC. It codes for CASSISGGTSTGAKNIQYF.

The rearrangement uses TRBV15 and TRBJ2-1; D is unresolved. Germline V gene data show CDR1 as LNHNV and CDR2 as YYDKDF (reference sequence). V lost 0 bases and J lost 8, with 17 bases in between. CDR3 size: 16 residues. The CDR3 DNA follows: TGTGCCACCAGCAGAGATCAGGCACCTCTGTCCCATGAGCAGTTCTTC. Translation: CATSRDQAPLSHEQFF.

V gene TRBV27 combines with J gene TRBJ2-1, with 8 bases matching TRBD1. With V trimmed by 3 bases and J by 11 bases, 12 bases remained unmatched. There are 15 residues in the CDR3. Germline V CDR1 and CDR2: MNHEY, SMNVEV (reference sequence). CDR3 in amino acids: CASSFGTGAPRQQFF. The CDR3 bases are TGTGCCAGCAGTTTTGGGACAGGTGCCCCCCGTCAGCAGTTCTTC.

In its sample, this clone was seen once. The V and J genes are TRBV3-1 (or the pseudogene TRBV3-2) and TRBJ1-4; 7 bases are a match to TRBD1. CDR3 length: 14 amino acids. With V trimmed by 1 base and J by 7 bases, 3 bases remained unmatched. The germline gives CDR1 LGHDT, CDR2 YNNKEL (reference sequence). DNA of the CDR3: TGTGCCAGCAGCCAAGCAGGGGGTTCTGAAAAACTGTTTTTT. This encodes CASSQAGGSEKLFF.

This clone was observed a single time. The genes are TRBV5-4 and TRBJ2-5, with a possible D match to TRBD1 (5 bases). Between the trimmed V and J ends, which lost 2 bases and 5 bases, there was a span of 10 bases. This CDR3 contains 13 residues. Per the germline V gene, CDR1 is SGHNT and CDR2 is YYREEE (reference sequence). DNA for the CDR3: TGTGCCAGCAGCTTTACAGGCCGGGAGACCCAGTACTTC. This translates into CASSFTGRETQYF.

The rearrangement uses TRBV7-3 and TRBJ2-2, with 10 bases matching TRBD1. This CDR3 has 16 residues. Germline CDR1 reads SGHTA; CDR2 reads FQGTGA. Trimming cost V 2 bases and J 4 bases; bases outside gene matches: 4. The CDR3 DNA reads as TGTGCCAGCAGCTTACAGGGACAGGGGTTCACCGGGGAGCTGTTTTTT. The encoded protein is CASSLQGQGFTGELFF.

V and J are TRBV5-4 and TRBJ2-7, with D possibly matching TRBD1 (6 bases). The CDR3 contains 15 residues. Germline CDR1 and CDR2: SGHNT and YYREEE (reference sequence). V was shortened by 4 bases and J by 3 bases, with 17 bases between the two germline ends. CDR3 bases: TGTGCCAGCAGCCCCTCTGGGGGCAGTGGCTACGAGCAGTACTTC. This codes for CASSPSGGSGYEQYF.

This rearrangement joins TRBV7-3 to TRBJ1-1; unclear D gene. There are 14 residues in the CDR3. V was clipped by 3 bases and J by 0 bases, with 8 bases between them. Germline loops: CDR1 SGHTA, CDR2 FQGTGA. This CDR3 is CASSLTGVNTEAFF. The CDR3 DNA is TGTGCCAGCAGCTTGACGGGAGTGAACACTGAAGCTTTCTTT.